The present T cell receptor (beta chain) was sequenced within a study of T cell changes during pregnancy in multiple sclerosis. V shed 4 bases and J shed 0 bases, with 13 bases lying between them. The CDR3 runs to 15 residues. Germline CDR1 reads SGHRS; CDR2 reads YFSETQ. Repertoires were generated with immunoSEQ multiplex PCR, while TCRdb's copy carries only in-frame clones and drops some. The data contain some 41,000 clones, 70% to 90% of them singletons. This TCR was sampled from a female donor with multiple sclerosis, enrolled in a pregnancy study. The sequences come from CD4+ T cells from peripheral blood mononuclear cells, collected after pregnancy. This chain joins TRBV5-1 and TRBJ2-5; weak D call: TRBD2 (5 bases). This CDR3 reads CASSQATRYQETQYF. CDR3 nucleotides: TGCGCCAGCAGCCAAGCTACTAGGTACCAAGAGACCCAGTACTTC. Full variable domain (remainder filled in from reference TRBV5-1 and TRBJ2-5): KAGVTQTPRYLIKTRGQQVTLSCSPISGHRSVSWYQQTPGQGLQFLFEYFSETQRNKGNFPGRFSGRQFSNSRSEMNVSTLELGDSALYLCASSQATRYQETQYFGPGTRLLVL.